The table lists the clone carrying this T cell receptor (beta chain) with many counts. Its antigen is not known. This sample is part of a study of CD8 T cells in ankylosing spondylitis. Study-wide results and caveats: Characteristic of ankylosing spondylitis blood, it appeared, was a TCR beta motif comprising several highly homologous variants.

The CDR3 covers 12 residues. Between the trimmed V and J ends, which lost 5 bases and 3 bases, there was a span of 4 bases. Making use of molecular barcodes, quantitative 5'-RACE generated TCR beta libraries. One entry per CDR3 protein results from TCRdb running MiXCR on the 5' RACE reads. The sample has more than 150,000 distinct CDR3 sequences, 15% to 20% seen once. The TCR comes from a male donor between 5 and 35 years old with ankylosing spondylitis or in good health (not recorded which). V gene TRBV12-3 or TRBV12-4 combines with J gene TRBJ2-2; D is uncertain. Sequences were obtained from blood, either unsorted or a sorted T cell fraction (not recorded which). CDR3 in amino acids: CASSGYTGELFF. DNA for the CDR3: TGTGCCAGCAGTGGGTACACCGGGGAGCTGTTTTTT.